The T cell receptor beta chain described here comes from a study of cytomegalovirus exposure and HLA in healthy donors. Study observations and caveats: With further analysis later on, most CMV-associated TCR beta chains appeared HLA-restricted.

The V end lost 0 bases, the J end lost 6 bases, and 10 bases lay between the germline ends. The CDR3 runs to 14 residues. Germline loops: CDR1 ENHRY, CDR2 SYGVKD. As for this clone: Antigen unknown.

PCR primers comprised 60 Vbeta and 13 Jbeta primers. Some clones are missing from TCRdb's copy, which holds only in-frame ones; the method was immunoSEQ multiplex PCR. The sample is made up of 200,000 or so clones, and the top ten hold 1.1% of it. The chain is built from TRBV10-3 and TRBJ2-3; a possible D gene is TRBD2 (5 bases). The sequencing input was PBMCs. This sequence originates from a girl aged 2-10 years in good health and CMV-seropositive. The CDR3 loop is CAISESEAFDTQYF. CDR3 in DNA: TGTGCCATCAGTGAGTCGGAGGCATTTGATACGCAGTATTTT.